This TCR beta chain was captured by sequencing in a study of blood T cell repertoires in COVID-19. As for the study in general: From T cells, B-cell-depleted T cells, or PBMCs came the material, which was cDNA or gDNA.

Method: immunoSEQ multiplex PCR; TCRdb's copy keeps in-frame clones and lacks some. The sample shows roughly 300,000 clones, roughly 87% of them seen only once. Donors of Cohort 3 who recovered were those that had two negative PCRs, clearance, or symptom resolution. Germline V gene lookup returns CDR1 MNHEY and CDR2 SVGEGT. V shed 0 bases and J shed 2 bases, with 8 bases lying between them. The CDR3 runs 14 residues. The genes are TRBV6-2 or TRBV6-3 and TRBJ2-7, with D uncertain. The origin of this receptor is a woman aged 30 to 39 who had recovered from COVID-19. Sequenced material: PBMCs or T cells enriched from blood (not recorded which). The chain's CDR3 is CASSYSAATYEQYF. In DNA form, the CDR3 reads TGTGCCAGCAGTTACTCGGCGGCTACCTACGAGCAGTACTTC.